The T cell receptor (beta chain) described here comes from a study of shared clonotypes between healthy human individuals. V lost 0 bases, J lost 10 bases, and 14 bases lay in between. Germline CDR1 is SGHNT and CDR2 is YYREEE (reference sequence). CDR3 length equals 15 residues. General study points: A generally larger estimated richness was seen in naive subsets than in memory subsets. Non-shared clonotypes displayed generation probabilities falling below those of clonotypes present in all four donors.

All donors were Caucasian adults living in Nashville, Tennessee. In the CD4+ fraction, cells were divided into CD45RA+ naive and CD45RA-negative memory subsets. Assay used: immunoSEQ multiplex PCR; TCRdb lists only in-frame clones, some missing. The repertoire holds just over 2,000,000 clones, with roughly 96% as singletons. Concerning this clone itself: The antigen is not known.

This receptor was obtained from a man younger than 35 in good health. The V and J genes are TRBV5-4 and TRBJ1-6, with D perhaps matching TRBD1 (6 bases). Sequenced material: naive CD4+ T cells sorted from blood. Described subset: CD45RA+ positively selected. CDR3 sequence (DNA): TGTGCCAGCAGCTTGGCAGGGGCCCCAGGGTCACCCCTCCACTTT. Its translation: CASSLAGAPGSPLHF.